The 4 T cell receptor beta chains listed next were all sequenced from one sample in a study of response to subunit inactivated influenza vaccine. TCRdb reprocessed the RT-PCR reads via MiXCR and lists one record per CDR3 protein. The sample lists about 540,000 distinct CDR3 sequences, roughly 23% occurring once. These same data were also listed under a study on T cells expressing NK-cell markers. As reported in that work: 5'RACE template switching with UMIs generated TCR beta cDNA.

This specimen consisted of CD4+ T cells sorted from PBMCs, obtained about 13 days after vaccination. All receptors derive from a man aged 50-60 years who received an inactivated influenza vaccine.

The chain recombines TRBV5-6 with TRBJ2-3; D is ambiguous. Germline CDR1 and CDR2: SGHDT and YYEEEE. This CDR3 spans 15 amino acids. With 2 bases removed from V and 1 base from J, the gap between germline ends came to 11 bases. CDR3 protein: CASSLGWVRTDTQYF. CDR3 nucleotide sequence: TGTGCCAGCAGCTTAGGTTGGGTCCGCACAGATACGCAGTATTTT.

The chain joins TRBV5-1 to TRBJ1-2; 9 nucleotides line up with TRBD1. V lost 1 base to trimming and J lost 2 bases; unmatched junction nucleotides: 3. This CDR3 has 15 amino acids. Germline CDR1 is SGHRS and CDR2 is YFSETQ. The CDR3 loop is CASSLPDRGNYGYTF. The DNA for the CDR3 is TGCGCCAGCAGCTTGCCGGACAGGGGCAACTATGGCTACACCTTC.

Only a few counts were recorded for this clonotype. This chain uses TRBV5-1 with TRBJ2-7; D ambiguous. The ends were cut back, 5 bases at V and 4 bases at J, with 7 bases in the middle. Germline CDR1 SGHRS, CDR2 YFSETQ. CDR3 length: 11 amino acids. DNA for the CDR3: TGCGCCAGCAGGGCTGATTACGAGCAGTACTTC. It codes for CASRADYEQYF. Together with reference TRBV5-1 and TRBJ2-7, the CDR3 gives the full variable domain: KAGVTQTPRYLIKTRGQQVTLSCSPISGHRSVSWYQQTPGQGLQFLFEYFSETQRNKGNFPGRFSGRQFSNSRSEMNVSTLELGDSALYLCASRADYEQYFGPGTRLTVT.

This clonotype has at least ten counts. The V and J genes are TRBV15 and TRBJ2-5, with TRBD1 matching over 8 bases. V shed 0 bases and J 5 bases; nucleotides not matched to a gene: 8. Germline loops: CDR1 LNHNV, CDR2 YYDKDF (reference sequence). The CDR3 loop spans 16 amino acids. The CDR3 here is CATSRDRRRGHETQYF. CDR3 DNA: TGTGCCACCAGCAGAGATCGTCGCAGGGGGCACGAGACCCAGTACTTC. Complete variable domain (other parts from reference TRBV15 and TRBJ2-5): DAMVIQNPRYQVTQFGKPVTLSCSQTLNHNVMYWYQQKSSQAPKLLFHYYDKDFNNEADTPDNFQSRRPNTSFCFLDIRSPGLGDTAMYLCATSRDRRRGHETQYFGPGTRLLVL.